The 6 T cell receptor beta chains below come from one sample, sequenced in a study of control samples from healthy donors and cancer patients. Libraries were prepared by immunoSEQ multiplex PCR; TCRdb keeps only in-frame clonotypes and omits some of them. The data contain some 120,000 clones, 88% of them singletons. The sample was blood. These receptors were obtained from a woman aged 70-85 years in good health.

The CDR3 DNA follows: TGTGCCAGCAGCCCTGGACAGGGTTGGGCAACTAATGAAAAACTGTTTTTT. It encodes CASSPGQGWATNEKLFF. The V gene is TRBV7-6, the J gene TRBJ1-4; 8 nucleotides agree with TRBD1. The CDR3 is 17 residues long. The V gene end was trimmed by 5 bases and the J gene end by 0 bases; junction bases not matched to a gene: 8. Germline CDR1 is SGHVS and CDR2 is FNYEAQ.

The rearrangement links TRBV10-2 to TRBJ1-1; D gene uncertain. The V and J ends lost 7 bases and 4 bases respectively, with 16 bases between them. Germline V gives CDR1 WSHSY, CDR2 SAAADI. This CDR3 comprises 14 residues. The CDR3 spells CASTLELRSTEAFF. The CDR3 nucleotides read TGCGCCAGCACCCTTGAACTACGGAGCACTGAAGCTTTCTTT.

The chain joins TRBV12-3 or TRBV12-4 to TRBJ2-5; TRBD2 aligns across 8 bases. The CDR3 covers 13 residues. Germline trimming cut 6 bases from V and 4 bases from J; bases unmatched to any gene: 4. CDR3 in amino acids: CASRLAVGETQYF. CDR3 nucleotides: TGTGCCAGCAGACTAGCGGTTGGAGAGACCCAGTACTTC.

This sequence joins TRBV4-1 and TRBJ1-2; D is possibly TRBD1 (5 bases). CDR3 size: 16 residues. Germline V gene sequence: CDR1 MGHRA, CDR2 YSYEKL. Trimming left V 0 bases short and J 8 bases short, with 19 bases between. The chain's CDR3 is CASSQDLRRGVKGYTF. The DNA of the CDR3 is TGCGCCAGCAGCCAAGATCTTAGGAGAGGGGTGAAGGGCTACACCTTC.

This clone has more than one count but fewer than ten. The V and J genes are TRBV6-5 and TRBJ1-5, with D possibly being TRBD1 (5 bases). The germline CDR1 and CDR2 sequences are MNHEY and SVGAGI. The CDR3 spans 14 residues. V was shortened by 7 bases and J by 2 bases, with 12 bases between the two germline ends. The CDR3 DNA is TGTGCCAGCAAGGAGACAGCGGGCAATCAGCCCCAGCATTTT. Encoded protein: CASKETAGNQPQHF.

The chain carries TRBV5-1 and TRBJ1-1; TRBD1 aligns across 7 bases. This CDR3 is 14 amino acids long. J gave up 3 bases and V 7 bases, and 9 bases lay outside the gene matches. Germline assignment: CDR1 SGHRS and CDR2 YFSETQ. CDR3 loop: CASGLGGRDTEAFF. The CDR3, as DNA: TGCGCCAGCGGGCTAGGGGGCAGAGACACTGAAGCTTTCTTT.